Included here is one T cell receptor (beta chain) sequence, with context. Repertoires were generated with immunoSEQ multiplex PCR, while TCRdb's copy carries only in-frame clones and drops some. Of over 4,500 clones in the sample, 77% are singletons; the top ten hold around 20%. The data belong to a study of chemoradiotherapy in HPV16-positive cancers. Across the study: Candidate HPV-specific clones and shared TCR motifs came from a couple of HPV16-positive patients.

Over chemoradiotherapy, repertoires were sampled more than once. Germline CDR1 reads SGHRS; CDR2 reads YFSETQ. CDR3 length: 13 residues. V lost 1 base, J lost 10 bases, and 12 bases lay in between. The TCR sequence derives from a human donor with HPV-associated anogenital cancer. Sample: tumor tissue, taken from a patient who underwent chemoradiotherapy. This chain links TRBV5-1 with TRBJ2-1, with D unresolved. CDR3 nucleotide sequence: TGCGCCAGCAGCTTGAGTCTTCGAACGGAGCAGTTCTTC. Translation gives CASSLSLRTEQFF.